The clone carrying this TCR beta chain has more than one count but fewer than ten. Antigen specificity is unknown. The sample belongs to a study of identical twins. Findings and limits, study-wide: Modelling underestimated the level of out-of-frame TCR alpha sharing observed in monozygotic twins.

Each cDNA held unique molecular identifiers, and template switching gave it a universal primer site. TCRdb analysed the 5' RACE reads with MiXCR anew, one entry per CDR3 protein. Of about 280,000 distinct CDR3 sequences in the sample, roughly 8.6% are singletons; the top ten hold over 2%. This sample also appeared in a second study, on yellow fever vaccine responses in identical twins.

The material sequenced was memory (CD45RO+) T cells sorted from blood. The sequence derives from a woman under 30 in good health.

CDR3 protein: CASSQEAGTYEQYV. The CDR3 DNA reads TGTGCCAGCAGCCAAGAGGCGGGAACGTACGAGCAGTACGTC. The chain has TRBV11-2 and TRBJ2-7, with D maybe TRBD2 (6 bases). The CDR3 is made up of 14 amino acids. Germline loops: CDR1 SGHAT, CDR2 FQNNGV. V lost 5 bases and J lost 4, with 15 bases in between.